This T cell receptor (beta chain) emerged from a study of post-analysis software for immune sequencing data. At the level of the study: Relapsing-remitting, secondary progressive and progressive-relapsing multiple sclerosis were all included among the disease courses. Whole-study findings and limits: Significantly decreased normalized Chao1 diversity was recorded for multiple sclerosis patients relative to controls.

The TCR beta cDNA libraries contained unique molecular identifiers. One entry per CDR3 protein results from TCRdb running MiXCR on the PCR reads. The table lists about 760,000 distinct CDR3 sequences, just under 30% of them singletons. In this sample, this clonotype turned up a few times. Its antigen is undetermined. The sequencing sample was made of blood. This TCR was sampled from a girl aged 5 to 17 with multiple sclerosis.

CDR3 nucleotides: TGTGCCAGCAGCTTATCCCGAGTGGTCGAGACCCAGTACTTC. This gives the protein CASSLSRVVETQYF. The chain employs TRBV7-2 and TRBJ2-5; unclear D gene. Looked up from germline, CDR1 is SGHTA and CDR2 is FQGNSA. The CDR3 loop spans 14 amino acids. Trimming removed 2 bases from V and 5 bases from J, with 12 bases in between. The full variable domain, rest sourced from reference TRBV7-2 and TRBJ2-5, is GAGVSQSPSNKVTEKGKDVELRCDPISGHTALYWYRQSLGQGLEFLIYFQGNSAPDKSGLPSDRFSAERTGGSVSTLTIQRTQQEDSAVYLCASSLSRVVETQYFGPGTRLLVL.